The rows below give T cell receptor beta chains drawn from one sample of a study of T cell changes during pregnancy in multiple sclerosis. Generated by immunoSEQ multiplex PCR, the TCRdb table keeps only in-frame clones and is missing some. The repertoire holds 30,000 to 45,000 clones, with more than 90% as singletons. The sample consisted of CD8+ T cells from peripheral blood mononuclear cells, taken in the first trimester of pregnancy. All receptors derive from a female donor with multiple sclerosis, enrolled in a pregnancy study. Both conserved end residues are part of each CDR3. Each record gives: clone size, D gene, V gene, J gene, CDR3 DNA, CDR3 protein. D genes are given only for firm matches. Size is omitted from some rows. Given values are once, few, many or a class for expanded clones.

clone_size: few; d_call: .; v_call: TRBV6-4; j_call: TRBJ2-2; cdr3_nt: TGTGCCAGCAGTGAGGCGGATACCGGGGAGCTGTTTTTT; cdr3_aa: CASSEADTGELFF
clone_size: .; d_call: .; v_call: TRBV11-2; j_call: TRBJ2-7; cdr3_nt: TGTGCCAGCAGCTTAGCGGTGGGCCAGGGCTACGAGCAGTACTTC; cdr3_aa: CASSLAVGQGYEQYF
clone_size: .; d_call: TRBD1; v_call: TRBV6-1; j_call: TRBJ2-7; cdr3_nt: TGTGCCAGCAGTGAAGCGGGGACAGGGGGCAGCGAGCAGTACTTC; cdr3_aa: CASSEAGTGGSEQYF
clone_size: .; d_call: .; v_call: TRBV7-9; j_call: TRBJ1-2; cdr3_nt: TGTGCCAGCAGCCAGGTACATGGCTACACCTTC; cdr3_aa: CASSQVHGYTF
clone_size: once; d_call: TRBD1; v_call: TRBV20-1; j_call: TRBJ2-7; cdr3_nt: TGCAGTGCCAAACAGGGGATCGAGCAGTACTTC; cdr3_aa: CSAKQGIEQYF
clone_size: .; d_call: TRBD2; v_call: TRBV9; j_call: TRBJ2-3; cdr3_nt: TGTGCCAGCAGCGTTCCGCGGGGGGGAAGCACAGATACGCAGTATTTT; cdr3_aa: CASSVPRGGSTDTQYF
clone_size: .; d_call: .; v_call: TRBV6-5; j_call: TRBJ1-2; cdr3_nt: TGTGCCAGCAGTTACTCAGAGGGAACCTATGGCTACACCTTC; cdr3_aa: CASSYSEGTYGYTF
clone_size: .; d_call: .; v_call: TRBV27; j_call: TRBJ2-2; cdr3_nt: TGTGCCAGCAGTCAGGACTGGAACACCGGGGAGCTGTTTTTT; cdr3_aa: CASSQDWNTGELFF
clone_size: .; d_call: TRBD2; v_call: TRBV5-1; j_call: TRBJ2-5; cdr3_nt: TGCGCCAGCAGCTTTCCCGTGACGGGGGGGCTGTACCAAGAGACCCAGTACTTC; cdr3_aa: CASSFPVTGGLYQETQYF
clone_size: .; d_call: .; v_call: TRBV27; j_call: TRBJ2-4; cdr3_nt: TGTGCCAGCAGTTTTGACTTATCCCTAGCCAAAAACATTCAGTACTTC; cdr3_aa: CASSFDLSLAKNIQYF
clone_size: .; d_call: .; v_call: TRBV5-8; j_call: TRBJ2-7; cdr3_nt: TGTGCCAGCAGCGCCGACGGGGAATCCGAGCAGTACTTC; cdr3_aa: CASSADGESEQYF
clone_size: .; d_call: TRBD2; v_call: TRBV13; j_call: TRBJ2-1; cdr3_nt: TGTGCCAGCAGCCCCAACTACGCCGGGGGGAGTAATGAGCAGTTCTTC; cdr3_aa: CASSPNYAGGSNEQFF
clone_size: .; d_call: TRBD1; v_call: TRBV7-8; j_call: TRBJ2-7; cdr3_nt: TGTGCCAGCAGCCCAGGGCTGGACAGGCCATACGAGCAGTACTTC; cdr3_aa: CASSPGLDRPYEQYF
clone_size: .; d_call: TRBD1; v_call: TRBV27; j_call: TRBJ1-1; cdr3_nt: TGTGCCAGCAGTAGCCGGACAGGGGTCAACACTGAAGCTTTCTTT; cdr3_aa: CASSSRTGVNTEAFF
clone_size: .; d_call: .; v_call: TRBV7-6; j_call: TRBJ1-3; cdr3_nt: TGTGCCAGCAGCCCGGGGGAGAGTGGAGGGAACACCATATATTTT; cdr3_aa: CASSPGESGGNTIYF
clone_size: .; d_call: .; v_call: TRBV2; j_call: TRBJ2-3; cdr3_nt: TGTGCCAGCATTAGGGGGACATCAGATACGCAGTATTTT; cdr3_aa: CASIRGTSDTQYF
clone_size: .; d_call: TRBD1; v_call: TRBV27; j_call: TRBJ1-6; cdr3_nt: TGTGCCAGCAGCCCAACAGGGGGGAATTCACCCCTCCACTTT; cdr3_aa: CASSPTGGNSPLHF
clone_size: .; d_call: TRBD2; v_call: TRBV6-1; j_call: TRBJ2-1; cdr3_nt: TGTGCCAGCAGTGAAGCGCTGGGACTAGCGGGGGCCGAGCAGTTCTTC; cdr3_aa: CASSEALGLAGAEQFF
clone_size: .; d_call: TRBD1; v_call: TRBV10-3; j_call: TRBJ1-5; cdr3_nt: TGTGCCATAGGGACAGGGGATAGCAATCAGCCCCAGCATTTT; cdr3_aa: CAIGTGDSNQPQHF
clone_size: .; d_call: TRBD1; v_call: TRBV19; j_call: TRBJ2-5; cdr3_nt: TGTGCCAGTAGTCCAGGACAGGGGGGAATGTACCAAGAGACCCAGTACTTC; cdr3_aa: CASSPGQGGMYQETQYF
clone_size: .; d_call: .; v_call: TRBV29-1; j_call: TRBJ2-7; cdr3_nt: TGCAGCGTTGGAGGAGAAGGGGATTCCCCCTACGAGCAGTACTTC; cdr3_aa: CSVGGEGDSPYEQYF
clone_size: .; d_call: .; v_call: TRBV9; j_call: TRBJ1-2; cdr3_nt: TGTGCCAGCAGCGTAGTACGAGGGTACAATAGAGACCTCTATGGCTACACCTTC; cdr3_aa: CASSVVRGYNRDLYGYTF
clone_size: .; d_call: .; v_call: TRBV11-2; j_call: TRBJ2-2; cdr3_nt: TGTGCCAGCAGCAGGACTACCGGGGAGCTGTTTTTT; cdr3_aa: CASSRTTGELFF
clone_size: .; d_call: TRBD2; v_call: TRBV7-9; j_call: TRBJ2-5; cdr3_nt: TGTGCCAGCCACCAGGAGGTAGCGGGGGATTTCCAAGAGACCCAGTACTTC; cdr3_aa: CASHQEVAGDFQETQYF